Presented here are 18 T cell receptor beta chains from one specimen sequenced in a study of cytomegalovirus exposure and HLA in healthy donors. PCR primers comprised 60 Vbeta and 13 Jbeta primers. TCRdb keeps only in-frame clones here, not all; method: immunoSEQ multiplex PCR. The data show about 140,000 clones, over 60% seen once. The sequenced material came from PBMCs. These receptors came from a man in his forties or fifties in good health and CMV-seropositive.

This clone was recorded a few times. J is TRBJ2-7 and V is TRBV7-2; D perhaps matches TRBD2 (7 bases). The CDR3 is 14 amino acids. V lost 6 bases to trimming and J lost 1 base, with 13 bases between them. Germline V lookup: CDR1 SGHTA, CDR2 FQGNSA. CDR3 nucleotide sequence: TGTGCCAGCAGGGGGGGGCAGTCTTCCTACGAGCAGTACTTC. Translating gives CASRGGQSSYEQYF.

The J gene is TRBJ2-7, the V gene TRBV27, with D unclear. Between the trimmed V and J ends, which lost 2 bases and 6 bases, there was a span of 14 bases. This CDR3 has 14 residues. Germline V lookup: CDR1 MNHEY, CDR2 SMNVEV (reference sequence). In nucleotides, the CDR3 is TGTGCCAGCAGTTTAGGTCGCGGAAACCGCGAGCAGTACTTC. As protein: CASSLGRGNREQYF.

CDR3 region: CASSVPRGGSDDEQFF. In DNA form, the CDR3 reads TGTGCCAGCAGCGTCCCGAGGGGCGGGAGTGACGATGAGCAGTTCTTC. This chain joins TRBV9 and TRBJ2-1; 7 positions agree with TRBD2. The V gene end was trimmed by 2 bases and the J gene end by 8 bases; junction bases not matched to a gene: 13. Germline V gene lookup returns CDR1 SGDLS and CDR2 YYNGEE. The CDR3 length is 16 residues.

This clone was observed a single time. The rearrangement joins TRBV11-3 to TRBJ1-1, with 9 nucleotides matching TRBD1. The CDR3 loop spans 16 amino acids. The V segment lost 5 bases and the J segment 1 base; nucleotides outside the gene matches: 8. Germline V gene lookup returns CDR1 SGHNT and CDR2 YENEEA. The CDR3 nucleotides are TGTGCCAGCAGCAATAGTCCGGGACAGGGGAACACTGAAGCTTTCTTT. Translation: CASSNSPGQGNTEAFF.

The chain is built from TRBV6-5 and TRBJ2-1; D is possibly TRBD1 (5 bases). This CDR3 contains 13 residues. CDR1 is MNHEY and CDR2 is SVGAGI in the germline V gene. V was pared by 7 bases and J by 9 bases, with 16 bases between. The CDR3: CASIPPGAGEQFF. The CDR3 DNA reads TGTGCCAGCATCCCCCCTGGGGCAGGTGAGCAGTTCTTC.

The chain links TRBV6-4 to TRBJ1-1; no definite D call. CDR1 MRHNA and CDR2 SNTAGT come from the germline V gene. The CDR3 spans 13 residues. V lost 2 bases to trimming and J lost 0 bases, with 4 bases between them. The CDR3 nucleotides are TGTGCCAGCAGTGACAGCCTGAACACTGAAGCTTTCTTT. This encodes CASSDSLNTEAFF.

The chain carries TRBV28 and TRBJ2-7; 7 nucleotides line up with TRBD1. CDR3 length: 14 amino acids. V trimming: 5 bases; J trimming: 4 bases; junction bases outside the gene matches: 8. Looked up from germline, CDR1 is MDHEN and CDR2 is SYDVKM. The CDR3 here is CASSPGTDLYEQYF. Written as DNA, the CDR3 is TGTGCCAGCAGTCCCGGGACAGATCTATACGAGCAGTACTTC.

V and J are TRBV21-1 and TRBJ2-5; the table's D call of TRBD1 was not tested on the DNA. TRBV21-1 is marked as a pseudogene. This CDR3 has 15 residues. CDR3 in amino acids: CASYRDRGPQETQYF. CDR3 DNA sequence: TGTGCCAGTTACCGGGACAGGGGGCCGCAAGAGACCCAGTACTTC.

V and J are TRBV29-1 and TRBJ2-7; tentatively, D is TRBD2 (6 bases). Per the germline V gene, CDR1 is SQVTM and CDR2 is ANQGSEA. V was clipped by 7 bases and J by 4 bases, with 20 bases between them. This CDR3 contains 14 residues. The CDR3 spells CSAGVGGLAYEQYF. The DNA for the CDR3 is TGCAGCGCTGGCGTGGGGGGTCTTGCTTACGAGCAGTACTTC.

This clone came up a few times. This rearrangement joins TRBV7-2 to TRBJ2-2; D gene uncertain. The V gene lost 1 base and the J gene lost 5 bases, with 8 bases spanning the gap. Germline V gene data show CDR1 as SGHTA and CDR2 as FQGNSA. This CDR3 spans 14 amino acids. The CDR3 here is CASSLGSRTGELFF. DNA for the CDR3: TGTGCCAGCAGCTTAGGGTCCAGAACCGGGGAGCTGTTTTTT.

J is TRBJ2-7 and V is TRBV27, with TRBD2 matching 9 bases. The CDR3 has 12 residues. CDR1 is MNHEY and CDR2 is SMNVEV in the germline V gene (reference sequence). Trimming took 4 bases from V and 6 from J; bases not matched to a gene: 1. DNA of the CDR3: TGTGCCAGCAGTTATAGCGGGGGCGAGCAGTACTTC. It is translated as CASSYSGGEQYF.

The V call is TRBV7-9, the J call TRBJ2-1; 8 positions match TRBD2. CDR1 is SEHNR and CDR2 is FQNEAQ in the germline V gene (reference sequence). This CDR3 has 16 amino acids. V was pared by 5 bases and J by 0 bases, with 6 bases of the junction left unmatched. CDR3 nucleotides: TGTGCCAGCAGCCCACTAAGCGGGAGCTCCTACAATGAGCAGTTCTTC. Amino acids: CASSPLSGSSYNEQFF.

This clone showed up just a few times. The CDR3, as DNA: TGCGCCAGCAGCTTTGCGGGAGGCACCTCCTACGAGCAGTACTTC. This translates into CASSFAGGTSYEQYF. This chain uses TRBV5-1 with TRBJ2-7; 8 bases fit TRBD2. J was trimmed by 0 bases and V by 2 bases; bases with no gene match: 4. The CDR3 covers 15 residues. Germline CDR1 is SGHRS and CDR2 is YFSETQ. Full variable domain (remainder filled in from reference TRBV5-1 and TRBJ2-7): KAGVTQTPRYLIKTRGQQVTLSCSPISGHRSVSWYQQTPGQGLQFLFEYFSETQRNKGNFPGRFSGRQFSNSRSEMNVSTLELGDSALYLCASSFAGGTSYEQYFGPGTRLTVT.

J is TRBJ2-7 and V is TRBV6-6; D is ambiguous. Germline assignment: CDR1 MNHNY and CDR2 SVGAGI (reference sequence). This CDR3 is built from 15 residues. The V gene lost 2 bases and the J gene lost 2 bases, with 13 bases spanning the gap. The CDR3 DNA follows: TGTGCCAGCAGTTACCGCGAAGTCCCAACCTACGAGCAGTACTTC. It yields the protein CASSYREVPTYEQYF.

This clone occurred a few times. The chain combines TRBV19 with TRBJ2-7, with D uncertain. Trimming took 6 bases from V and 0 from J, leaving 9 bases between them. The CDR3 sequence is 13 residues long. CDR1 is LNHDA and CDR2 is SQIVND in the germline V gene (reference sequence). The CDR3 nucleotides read TGTGCCAGTAGACCTACAGCCTCCTACGAGCAGTACTTC. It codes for CASRPTASYEQYF.

Here the CDR3 DNA reads TGCAGCGTTGTAGTTCGGACTGAAGCTTTCTTT. Encoded protein: CSVVVRTEAFF. The V and J genes are TRBV29-1 and TRBJ1-1; unclear D gene. V dropped 4 bases and J dropped 5 bases, with 8 bases sitting between them. The CDR3 has 11 residues. From germline, CDR1 is SQVTM and CDR2 ANQGSEA.

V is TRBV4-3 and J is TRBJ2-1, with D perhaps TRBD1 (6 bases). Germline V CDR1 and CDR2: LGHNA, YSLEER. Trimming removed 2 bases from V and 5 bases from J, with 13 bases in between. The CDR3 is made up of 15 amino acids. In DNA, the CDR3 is TGCGCCAGCAGCCAAAGTCCAGGGGCTAACAATGAGCAGTTCTTC. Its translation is CASSQSPGANNEQFF.

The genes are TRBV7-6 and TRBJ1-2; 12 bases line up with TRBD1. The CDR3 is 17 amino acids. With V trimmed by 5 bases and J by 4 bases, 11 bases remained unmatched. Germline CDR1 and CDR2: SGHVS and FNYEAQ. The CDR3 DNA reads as TGTGCCAGCAGCGGACGGGACAGGGGGCCCTCTGGCTATGGCTACACCTTC. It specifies CASSGRDRGPSGYGYTF.